The present entry profiles one T cell receptor (beta chain) with its context. This record comes from a study of blood T cells in healthy people across ages. CDR1 MNHEY and CDR2 SVGEGT come from the germline V gene. Trimming took off 1 base at V and 3 bases at J, with 9 bases between the two ends. The CDR3 has 14 amino acids. The use of a sample-barcoded 5' primer and a J-beta primer mix characterized a second PCR of roughly 7 to 11 cycles. MiXCR, applied by TCRdb to the 5' RACE reads, yields one record per CDR3 protein. The sample holds 650,000 to 800,000 distinct CDR3 sequences, under 45% seen once. The clonotype comes from a man aged 55 to 69 in good health. The V gene is TRBV6-2 or TRBV6-3, the J gene TRBJ1-2; TRBD1 might be the D (6 bases). Sequencing input: blood. The DNA of the CDR3 is TGTGCCAGCAGTTACTTCAGGGGCTACTATGGCTACACCTTC. Protein product: CASSYFRGYYGYTF.